Listed below are T cell receptor beta chains from one sample, sequenced in a study of blood T cell repertoires in COVID-19. The protocol was immunoSEQ multiplex PCR, while the TCRdb copy is restricted to in-frame clones and leaves out a portion. This table holds about 380,000 clones, more than 70% found once. Sequenced sample: PBMCs or T cells enriched from blood (not recorded which). The receptors derive from a woman aged 18-29 years who had recovered from COVID-19. Both conserved end residues are part of each CDR3. A D gene is named only where the DNA matches it firmly. Rows give clone size only sometimes, using once, few, many, or a class for an expanded clone.

v_gene	abundance	j_gene	d_gene	CDR3nt	CDR3aa
TRBV14	NA	TRBJ1-6	NA	TGTGCCAGCAGCCAAGATCGGAGGGAGTCACCCCTCCACTTT	CASSQDRRESPLHF
TRBV7-9	NA	TRBJ1-2	NA	TGTGCCAGCAGCTCCCTCGGGGGGCCGGTTAGATATGGCTACACCTTC	CASSSLGGPVRYGYTF
TRBV13	NA	TRBJ2-1	NA	TGTGCCAGCAGCCAAAATGCCCGGGACTGCCAGTTCTTC	CASSQNARDCQFF
TRBV10-3	NA	TRBJ2-7	TRBD1	TGTGCCAGCAACGGACAGGGGTTCTACGAGCAGTACTTC	CASNGQGFYEQYF
TRBV30	NA	TRBJ2-5	NA	TGTGCCTGGAGGAGGGGTGACAGGGAGGAAGAGACCCAGTACTTC	CAWRRGDREEETQYF
TRBV2	NA	TRBJ1-2	NA	TGTGCCAGCAGTGAAAATCGTAGCTATGGCTACACCTTC	CASSENRSYGYTF
TRBV7-2	NA	TRBJ1-5	NA	TGTGCCAGCAGCTTCGGGTTCAATCAGCCCCAGCATTTT	CASSFGFNQPQHF
TRBV27	NA	TRBJ1-6	TRBD1	TGTGCCAGCAGCACCGGGACAGGCCTCTTTAATTCACCCCTCCACTTT	CASSTGTGLFNSPLHF
TRBV28	NA	TRBJ2-7	NA	TGTGCCAGCAGCTACACGCACACAGGGTTTGGCGAGCAGTACTTC	CASSYTHTGFGEQYF
TRBV6-4	NA	TRBJ1-1	TRBD1	TGTGCCAGCAGTGGGGACAGGAACACTGAAGCTTTCTTT	CASSGDRNTEAFF
TRBV10-3	once	TRBJ2-1	TRBD1	TGTGCCATCAGTGAGACACAGGGGGGACCCAATGAGCAGTTCTTC	CAISETQGGPNEQFF
TRBV7-8	NA	TRBJ2-7	TRBD1	TGTGCCAGCAGCTCTAGAGTGGGCGACAGGGGGCGAGGAGGGCAGTACTTC	CASSSRVGDRGRGGQYF
TRBV14	NA	TRBJ1-4	NA	TGTGCCAGCAGCCAGGCTCCGGCTGGGGCAGGAAAACTGTTTTTT	CASSQAPAGAGKLFF
TRBV4-1	once	TRBJ2-7	NA	TGCGCCAGCAGCCAAGACCCGGGATCCTACGAGCAGTACTTC	CASSQDPGSYEQYF
TRBV7-6	NA	TRBJ2-3	NA	TGTGCCAGCAGCCTCGGCGTGATGGGCCCTTCCACAGATACGCAGTATTTT	CASSLGVMGPSTDTQYF
TRBV6-1	NA	TRBJ1-1	NA	TGTGCCAGCAGTGAAGCGGGCTCGAACACTGAAGCTTTCTTT	CASSEAGSNTEAFF
TRBV19	NA	TRBJ2-5	TRBD2	TGTGCCAGTAGCCCCGATAGCGGGGGGACCCAAGAGACCCAGTACTTC	CASSPDSGGTQETQYF
TRBV4-2	NA	TRBJ2-6	TRBD2	TGTGCCAGCAGCCAAGAGGGGGGGAGGGTCCTGACTTTC	CASSQEGGRVLTF
TRBV2	NA	TRBJ1-1	NA	TGTGCCAGCAGTGAAGCAATACAGGGACCGGGGACTGAAGCTTTCTTT	CASSEAIQGPGTEAFF
TRBV5-1	once	TRBJ1-2	NA	TGCGCCAGCAGTATGGGGGGGCCGGGTGGCTACACCTTC	CASSMGGPGGYTF
TRBV28	NA	TRBJ1-1	TRBD1	TGTGCCAGCCGAAGACAGGGGGCCACTGAAGCTTTCTTT	CASRRQGATEAFF
TRBV7-2	NA	TRBJ1-5	NA	TGTGCCAGCAGCTTAGGAGGTTATCAGCCCCAGCATTTT	CASSLGGYQPQHF